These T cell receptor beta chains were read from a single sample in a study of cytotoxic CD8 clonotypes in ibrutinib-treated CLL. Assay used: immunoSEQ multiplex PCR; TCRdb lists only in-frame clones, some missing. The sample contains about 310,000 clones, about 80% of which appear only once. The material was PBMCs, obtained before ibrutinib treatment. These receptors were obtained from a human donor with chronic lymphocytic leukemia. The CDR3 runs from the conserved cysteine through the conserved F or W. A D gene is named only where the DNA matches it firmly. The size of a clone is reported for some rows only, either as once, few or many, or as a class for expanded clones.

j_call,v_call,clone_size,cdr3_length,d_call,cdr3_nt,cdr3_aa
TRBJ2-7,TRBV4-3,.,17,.,TGCGCCAGCAGCCAAGATTTGGCCAGGGGATATTTTGTCGAGCAGTACTTC,CASSQDLARGYFVEQYF
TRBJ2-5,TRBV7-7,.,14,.,TGTGCCAGCAGCTTATACCCCAGACAAGAGACCCAGTACTTC,CASSLYPRQETQYF
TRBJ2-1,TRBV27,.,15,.,TGTGCCAGCAGTTTCTCGCCTCGGGTCAGCGGTGAGCAGTTCTTC,CASSFSPRVSGEQFF
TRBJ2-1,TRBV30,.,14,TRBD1,TGTGCCTGGGCATTCGGGACAGGGGGCAATGAGCAGTTCTTC,CAWAFGTGGNEQFF
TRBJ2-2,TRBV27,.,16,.,TGTGCCAGCAGTTTATTTTCCCGCCCTGGCCTCGGGGAGCTGTTTTTT,CASSLFSRPGLGELFF
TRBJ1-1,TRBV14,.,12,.,TGTGCCAGCGACCACGGGGACACTGAAGCTTTCTTT,CASDHGDTEAFF
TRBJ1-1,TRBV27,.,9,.,TGTTGCAGTCACACTGAAGCTTTCTTT,CCSHTEAFF
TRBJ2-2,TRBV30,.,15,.,TGTGCCTGGAGTGTAAGGGCAGGGCTAACCGGGGAGCTGTTTTTT,CAWSVRAGLTGELFF
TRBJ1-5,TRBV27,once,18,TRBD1,TGTGCCAGCAGTCGATCCCCCGGGACAGGCATCAGCAATCAGCCCCAGCATTTT,CASSRSPGTGISNQPQHF
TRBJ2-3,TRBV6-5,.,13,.,TGTGCCAGCAGAAGAGATAACACAGATACGCAGTATTTT,CASRRDNTDTQYF
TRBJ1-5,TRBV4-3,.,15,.,TGCGCCAGCAGCCAAGGGGTGGCAGGCAATCAGCCCCAGCATTTT,CASSQGVAGNQPQHF
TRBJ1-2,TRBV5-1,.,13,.,TGCGCCAGCAGCCTGACAGCTAACTATGGCTACACCTTC,CASSLTANYGYTF
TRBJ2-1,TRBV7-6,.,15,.,TGTGCCAGCATCCCTTCCGGAATCTCCTACAATGAGCAGTTCTTC,CASIPSGISYNEQFF
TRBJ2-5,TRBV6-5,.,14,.,TGTGCCAGCAGTTACATTGGGATTCAAGAGACCCAGTACTTC,CASSYIGIQETQYF
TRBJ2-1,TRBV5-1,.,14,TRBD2,TGCGCCAGCAGTATGACTAGCGGGATCTATGAGCAGTTCTTC,CASSMTSGIYEQFF
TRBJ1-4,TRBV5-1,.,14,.,TGCGCCAGCAGCTTGGCAGGGCATAATGAAAAACTGTTTTTT,CASSLAGHNEKLFF
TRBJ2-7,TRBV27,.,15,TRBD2,TGTGCCAGCAGTTTCAGACGCGGGGGTTCCTACGAGCAGTACTTC,CASSFRRGGSYEQYF
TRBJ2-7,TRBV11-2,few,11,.,TGTGCCAGCAGCTTAGTCGTCGAGCAGTACTTC,CASSLVVEQYF
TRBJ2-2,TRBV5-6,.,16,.,TGTGCCAGCAGCTTGGTGTTAGCGGCGAACACCGGGGAGCTGTTTTTT,CASSLVLAANTGELFF
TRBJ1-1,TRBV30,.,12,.,TGTGCCTGGAGTGTGATTCTAAGGGAGGCTTTCTTT,CAWSVILREAFF
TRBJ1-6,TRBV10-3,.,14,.,TGTGCCATCAGGGCGGGATCCCCTGATTCACCCCTCCACTTT,CAIRAGSPDSPLHF
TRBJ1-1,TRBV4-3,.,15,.,TGCGCCAGCAGCCTAGGGGCCTATGGCTGGACTGAAGCTTTCTTT,CASSLGAYGWTEAFF
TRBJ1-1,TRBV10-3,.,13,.,TGTGCCACCCAGTGGGAGGGGAACACTGAAGCTTTCTTT,CATQWEGNTEAFF
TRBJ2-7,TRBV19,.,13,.,TGTGCCAGTAGTATCGGTGTCCCCTACGAGCAGTACTTC,CASSIGVPYEQYF
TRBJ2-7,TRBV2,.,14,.,TGTGCCAGCAGTGAAGTGCGTTCTTACTACGAGCAGTACTTC,CASSEVRSYYEQYF
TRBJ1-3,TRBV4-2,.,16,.,TGTGCCAGCAGCCAAACCGCTCTGGTTGGAGGAAACACCATATATTTT,CASSQTALVGGNTIYF
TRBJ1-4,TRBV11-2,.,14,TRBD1,TGTGCCAGCAGCCAGGGGGCCTGGTTTGAAAAACTGTTTTTT,CASSQGAWFEKLFF
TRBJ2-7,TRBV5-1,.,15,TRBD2,TGCGCCAGCAGCTTGCTAGCGGGCGATAACTACGAGCAGTACTTC,CASSLLAGDNYEQYF
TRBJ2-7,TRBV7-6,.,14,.,TGTGCCAGCAGCTTACAACTGTTTGGCTACGAGCAGTACTTC,CASSLQLFGYEQYF
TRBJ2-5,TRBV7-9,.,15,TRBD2,TGTGCCAGCAGCCCAACGGGACTAGCCGGGGAGACCCAGTACTTC,CASSPTGLAGETQYF
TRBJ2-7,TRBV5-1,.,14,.,TGCGCCAGCAGCCCGGGTCAGGGTTCCTACGAGCAGTACTTC,CASSPGQGSYEQYF
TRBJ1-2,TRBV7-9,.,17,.,TGTGCCAGCAGCTTAATCCCAGGGGCAGGGGAATACTATGGCTACACCTTC,CASSLIPGAGEYYGYTF
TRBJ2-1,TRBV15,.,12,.,TGTGCCACCTTGTCGGAGAACAATGAGCAGTTCTTC,CATLSENNEQFF
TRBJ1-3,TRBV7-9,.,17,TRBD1,TGTGCCAGCAGCTTAGGAGACAGGGGCCCCTTTGGAAACACCATATATTTT,CASSLGDRGPFGNTIYF
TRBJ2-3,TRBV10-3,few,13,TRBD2,TGTGCCATCAGTGTGACTAGCGCAGATACGCAGTATTTT,CAISVTSADTQYF
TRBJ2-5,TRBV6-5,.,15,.,TGTGCCAGCAGTTACCGCCCGGGGATAAGGGAGACCCAGTACTTC,CASSYRPGIRETQYF
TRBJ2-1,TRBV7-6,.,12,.,TGTGCCAGCAGCGGGGCCGCAGGGCCCCTGATCTTC,CASSGAAGPLIF
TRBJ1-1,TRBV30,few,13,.,TGTGCCTGGATGGGACGGCTGAACACTGAAGCTTTCTTT,CAWMGRLNTEAFF
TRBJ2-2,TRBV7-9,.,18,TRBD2,TGTGCCAGCAGCTTAACCAAACTAGCGAGAGCGAACACCGGGGAGCTGTTTTTT,CASSLTKLARANTGELFF
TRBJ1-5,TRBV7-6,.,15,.,TGTGCCAGCAGCTCCAACGGGGAGAGCAATCAGCCCCAGCATTTT,CASSSNGESNQPQHF
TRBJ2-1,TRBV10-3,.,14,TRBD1,TGTGCCATCACCTTGGACAGGGACGACAATGAGCAGTTCTTC,CAITLDRDDNEQFF
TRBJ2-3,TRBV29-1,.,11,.,TGCAGCGTTGGCGATTCAGATACGCAGTATTTT,CSVGDSDTQYF